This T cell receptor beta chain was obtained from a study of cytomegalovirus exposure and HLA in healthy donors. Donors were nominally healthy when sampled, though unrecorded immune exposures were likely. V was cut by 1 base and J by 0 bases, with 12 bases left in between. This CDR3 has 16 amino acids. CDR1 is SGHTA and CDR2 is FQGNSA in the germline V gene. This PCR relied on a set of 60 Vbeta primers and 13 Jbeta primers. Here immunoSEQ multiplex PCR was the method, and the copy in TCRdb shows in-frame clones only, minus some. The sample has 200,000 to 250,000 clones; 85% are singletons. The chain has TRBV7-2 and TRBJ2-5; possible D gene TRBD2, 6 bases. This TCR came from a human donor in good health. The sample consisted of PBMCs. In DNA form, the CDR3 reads TGTGCCAGCAGCTTAGTAAATAGCGGACACCAAGAGACCCAGTACTTC. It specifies CASSLVNSGHQETQYF.